In this sample, the clone carrying this T cell receptor beta chain turned up a few times. The CDR3 is made up of 14 amino acids. J lost 4 bases, V lost 3 bases, and 7 bases had no gene match. Germline assignment: CDR1 DFQATT and CDR2 SNEGSKA (reference sequence). A single record per CDR3 protein comes from TCRdb applying MiXCR to the RT-PCR reads. The table lists hundreds of thousands of distinct CDR3 sequences, approximately 14% of them singletons. The sequence came from a female donor in good health, serving as a healthy control. This chain connects TRBV20-1 to TRBJ1-1; 8 bases match TRBD1. The sequenced sample consisted of memory CD4+ T cells from blood. CDR3 sequence (DNA): TGCAGTGCTAGCCCTCAGGGGGCGGGCACTGAAGCTTTCTTT. Protein product: CSASPQGAGTEAFF.